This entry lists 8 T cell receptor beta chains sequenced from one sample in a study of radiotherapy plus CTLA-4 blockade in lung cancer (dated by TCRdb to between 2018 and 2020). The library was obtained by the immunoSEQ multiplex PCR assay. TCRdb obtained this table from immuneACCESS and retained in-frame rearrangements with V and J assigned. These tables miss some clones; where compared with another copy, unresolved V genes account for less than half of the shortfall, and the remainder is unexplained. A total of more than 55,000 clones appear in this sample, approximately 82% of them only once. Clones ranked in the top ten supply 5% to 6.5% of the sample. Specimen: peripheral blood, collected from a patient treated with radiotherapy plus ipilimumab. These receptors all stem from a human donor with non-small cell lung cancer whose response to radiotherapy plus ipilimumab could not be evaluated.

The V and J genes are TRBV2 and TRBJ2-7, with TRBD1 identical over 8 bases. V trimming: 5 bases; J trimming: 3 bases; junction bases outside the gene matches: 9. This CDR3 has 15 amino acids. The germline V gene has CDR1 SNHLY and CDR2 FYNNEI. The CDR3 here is CASSLGQEVRYEQYF. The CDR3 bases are TGTGCCAGCAGTCTGGGACAGGAGGTTCGCTACGAGCAGTACTTC.

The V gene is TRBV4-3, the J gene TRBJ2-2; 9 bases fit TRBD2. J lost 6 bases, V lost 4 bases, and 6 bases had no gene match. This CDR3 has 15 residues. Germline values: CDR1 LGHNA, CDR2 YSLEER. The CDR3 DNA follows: TGCGCCAGCAGCCCCTTCGAGCGGGGGGCCGGGGAGCTGTTTTTT. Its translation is CASSPFERGAGELFF.

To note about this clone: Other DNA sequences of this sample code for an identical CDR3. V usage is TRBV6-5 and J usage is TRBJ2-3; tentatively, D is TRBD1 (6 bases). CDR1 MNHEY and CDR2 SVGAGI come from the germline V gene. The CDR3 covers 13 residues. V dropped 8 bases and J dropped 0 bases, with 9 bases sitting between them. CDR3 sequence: CASGGGSTDTQYF. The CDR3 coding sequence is TGTGCCAGCGGGGGCGGGAGCACAGATACGCAGTATTTT.

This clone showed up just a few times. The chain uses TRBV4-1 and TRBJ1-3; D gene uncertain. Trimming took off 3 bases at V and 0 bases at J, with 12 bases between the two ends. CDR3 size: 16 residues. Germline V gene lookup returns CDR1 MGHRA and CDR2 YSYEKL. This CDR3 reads CASSHELTASGNTIYF. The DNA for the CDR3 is TGCGCCAGCAGCCATGAATTAACAGCCTCTGGAAACACCATATATTTT.

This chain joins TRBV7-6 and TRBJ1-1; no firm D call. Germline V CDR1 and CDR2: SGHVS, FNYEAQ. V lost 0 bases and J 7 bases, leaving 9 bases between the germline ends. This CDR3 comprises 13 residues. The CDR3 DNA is TGTGCCAGCAGCTTAGCTGAGGGCAGTGAAGCTTTCTTT. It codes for CASSLAEGSEAFF.

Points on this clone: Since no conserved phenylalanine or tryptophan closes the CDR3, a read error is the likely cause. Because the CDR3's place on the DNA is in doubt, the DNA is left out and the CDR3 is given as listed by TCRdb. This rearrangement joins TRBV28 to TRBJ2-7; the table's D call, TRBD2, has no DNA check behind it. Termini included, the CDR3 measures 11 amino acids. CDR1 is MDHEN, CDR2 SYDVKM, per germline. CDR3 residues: CASSLGTLSGL.

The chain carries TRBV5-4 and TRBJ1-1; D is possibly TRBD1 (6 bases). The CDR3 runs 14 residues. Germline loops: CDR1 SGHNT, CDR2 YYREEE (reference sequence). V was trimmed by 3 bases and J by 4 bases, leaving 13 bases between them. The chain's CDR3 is CASSSQGRITEAFF. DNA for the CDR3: TGTGCCAGCAGCTCCCAGGGGCGCATCACTGAAGCTTTCTTT.

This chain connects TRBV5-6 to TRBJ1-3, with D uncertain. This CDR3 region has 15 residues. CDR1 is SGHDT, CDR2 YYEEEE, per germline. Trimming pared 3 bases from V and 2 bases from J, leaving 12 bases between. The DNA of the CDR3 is TGTGCCAGCAGCTCCGAAGGGAGTCCTGGAAACACCATATATTTT. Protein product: CASSSEGSPGNTIYF.